This T cell receptor (beta chain) comes out of a study of blood T cells in healthy people across ages. V was trimmed by 5 bases and J by 6 bases, leaving 10 bases between them. This CDR3 spans 12 amino acids. This clonotype has ten or more counts. PCR was performed a second time for about 6 to 11 cycles using a sample-barcoded 5' primer and a J-beta primer mix. Every cDNA molecule carried a tag from a template-switch adaptor bearing 12 random nucleotides. Via MiXCR, TCRdb re-called the 5' RACE reads, giving one row per CDR3 protein. This table has about a million distinct CDR3 sequences, roughly two fifths appearing once.

The sample was blood. This clonotype was sampled from a man in his late teens or twenties in good health. This rearrangement joins TRBV12-3 or TRBV12-4 to TRBJ1-1; possible D gene TRBD1, 6 bases. CDR3 nucleotides: TGTGCCAGCAGTCTGGGGGGCGCTGAAGCTTTCTTT. Residues: CASSLGGAEAFF.